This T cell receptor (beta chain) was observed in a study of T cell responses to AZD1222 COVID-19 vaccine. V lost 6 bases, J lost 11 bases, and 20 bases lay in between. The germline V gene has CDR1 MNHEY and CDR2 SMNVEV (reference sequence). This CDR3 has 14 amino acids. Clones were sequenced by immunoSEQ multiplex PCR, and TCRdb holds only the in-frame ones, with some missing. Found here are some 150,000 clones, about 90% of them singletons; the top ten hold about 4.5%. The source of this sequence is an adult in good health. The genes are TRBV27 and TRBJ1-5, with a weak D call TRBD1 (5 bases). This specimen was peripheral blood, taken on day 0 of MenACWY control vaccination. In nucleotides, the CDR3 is TGTGCCAGCAGCCTGGGGCAGGCCCTAGGGACCCAGCATTTT. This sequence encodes CASSLGQALGTQHF.